This T cell receptor (beta chain) is from a study of T cells in Graves' hyperthyroidism and ophthalmopathy. The V and J ends lost 6 bases and 2 bases respectively, with 13 bases between them. The V gene's germline CDR1 is LNHDA and CDR2 SQIVND (reference sequence). The CDR3 has 14 amino acids. In this sample, this clonotype turned up once. What was amplified from RNA transcripts were TCR beta CDR3 regions. The study used the HTBI primer set for a first-round RT-PCR of the TCR CDR3. MiXCR was run by TCRdb on the multiplex PCR reads, yielding one entry per CDR3 protein. The table lists about 210,000 distinct CDR3 sequences, approximately 20% of them singletons, with around 43% in the top ten.

The sequenced material came from blood. The chain recombines TRBV19 with TRBJ1-1, with D unclear. This TCR was sampled from a man in his forties with Graves' hyperthyroidism. CDR3 nucleotide sequence: TGTGCCAGTAGAGTCCGAGGAGACAACACTGAAGCTTTCTTT. Amino acids: CASRVRGDNTEAFF.